This T cell receptor (beta chain) was recorded in a study of beta chain features in type 1 diabetes. Study findings and constraints: Significant though moderate, a shortening of TCRB CDR3s appeared in all four CD4+ subsets of Type 1 diabetes patients.

The entirety of the isolated RNA underwent reverse transcription, so expressed TCRB transcripts were sequenced. Assay used: immunoSEQ multiplex PCR; TCRdb lists only in-frame clones, some missing. Of hundreds of thousands of clones listed, around an eighth are singletons. This clone is a singleton in its sample. Its antigen is unidentified. CDR1 and CDR2 from the germline V gene are GTSNPN and SVGIG (reference sequence). Trimming cost V 5 bases and J 10 bases; bases outside gene matches: 5. The CDR3 consists of 11 residues. The TCR comes from a man aged 18-30 years with type 1 diabetes. The chain is built from TRBV30 and TRBJ2-1, with 7 bases lining up with TRBD1. The sample consisted of naive CD4+ T cells from blood. Here the CDR3 reads CAWAQGMEQFF. CDR3 DNA sequence: TGTGCCTGGGCACAGGGGATGGAGCAGTTCTTC.